The rows below give T cell receptor beta chains drawn from one sample of a study of T cell changes during pregnancy in multiple sclerosis. The assay was immunoSEQ multiplex PCR, and TCRdb's table has in-frame clones only and misses some. The table records tens of thousands of clones, 93% of them present only once. The specimen was peripheral blood, collected in the second trimester of pregnancy. These receptors originate from a female donor with multiple sclerosis, enrolled in a pregnancy study. Both conserved end residues are part of each CDR3. D genes are given only for firm matches. Clone size, where shown, is once, few, many, or a class for clones that have expanded.

V	size	J	D	CDR3	DNA
TRBV12-5	.	TRBJ1-2	TRBD1	CASGSTGAYGYTF	TGTGCTAGTGGCTCTACAGGGGCTTATGGCTACACCTTC
TRBV6-6	.	TRBJ2-7	.	CASTPRRGARDYEQYF	TGTGCCAGCACCCCCCGCCGCGGGGCCCGAGACTACGAGCAGTACTTC
TRBV7-9	.	TRBJ1-5	.	CASSLDGFNQPQHF	TGTGCCAGCAGCTTAGACGGTTTTAATCAGCCCCAGCATTTT
TRBV5-4	.	TRBJ2-1	TRBD2	CASSFLSGGADEQFF	TGTGCCAGCAGCTTCCTAAGCGGGGGGGCCGATGAGCAGTTCTTC
TRBV5-1	.	TRBJ2-1	TRBD2	CASRASGGGYNEQFF	TGCGCCAGCAGAGCTAGCGGGGGGGGGTACAATGAGCAGTTCTTC
TRBV27	.	TRBJ1-5	TRBD1	CASGWDSLFNQPQHF	TGTGCCAGCGGCTGGGACAGTCTATTCAATCAGCCCCAGCATTTT
TRBV4-1	.	TRBJ1-3	.	CASSQVTYGNTIYF	TGCGCCAGCAGCCAAGTGACATATGGAAACACCATATATTTT
TRBV28	.	TRBJ2-7	TRBD1	CASRGQGVYEQYF	TGTGCCAGCCGGGGACAGGGGGTATACGAGCAGTACTTC
TRBV6-5	.	TRBJ1-1	.	CASSPTGNTEAFF	TGTGCCAGCAGTCCTACAGGGAACACTGAAGCTTTCTTT
TRBV29-1	.	TRBJ1-2	TRBD1	CSVATGGAGYGYTF	TGCAGCGTTGCTACAGGGGGCGCGGGCTATGGCTACACCTTC
TRBV7-9	.	TRBJ2-1	.	CASSLEGATYNEQFF	TGTGCCAGCAGCTTGGAGGGGGCAACCTACAATGAGCAGTTCTTC
TRBV6-4	.	TRBJ2-3	.	CASSDSTGSFTDTQYF	TGTGCCAGCAGTGACTCTACAGGTTCCTTTACAGATACGCAGTATTTT
TRBV21-1	.	TRBJ2-7	.	CASSKVSRAGVSYEQYF	TGTGCCAGCAGCAAAGTTTCGAGGGCTGGTGTGTCCTACGAGCAGTACTTC
TRBV4-2	.	TRBJ1-5	.	CASSHSGQFNQPQHF	TGTGCCAGCAGCCATTCCGGACAATTCAATCAGCCCCAGCATTTT
TRBV7-6	.	TRBJ1-5	.	CASSPDGGLDNQPQHF	TGTGCCAGCAGCCCAGACGGGGGGCTCGACAATCAGCCCCAGCATTTT
TRBV27	.	TRBJ2-7	TRBD1	CASSLLVSGTAYEQYF	TGTGCCAGCAGTTTACTTGTCAGTGGGACAGCTTACGAGCAGTACTTC
TRBV15	.	TRBJ2-2	.	CATSRARGGNTGELFF	TGTGCCACCAGCAGAGCGAGGGGGGGAAACACCGGGGAGCTGTTTTTT
TRBV19	.	TRBJ1-5	TRBD1	CASSATGVGQPQHF	TGTGCCAGTAGTGCGACAGGGGTAGGGCAGCCCCAGCATTTT
TRBV28	.	TRBJ1-4	.	CASSDKRMKNCFF	.
TRBV7-6	.	TRBJ2-1	TRBD1	CASSLGTGSYNEQFF	TGTGCCAGCAGCTTGGGGACAGGGTCCTACAATGAGCAGTTCTTC
TRBV2	few	TRBJ1-2	TRBD1	CASRDGTGSNGYTF	TGTGCCAGCAGGGACGGGACAGGGTCTAATGGCTACACCTTC
TRBV7-9	.	TRBJ1-6	.	CASSSTGLGSPLHF	TGTGCCAGCAGCTCGACAGGTCTGGGGTCACCCCTCCACTTT
TRBV27	once	TRBJ1-1	.	CASSLVGTGRTEAFF	TGTGCCAGCAGTTTGGTTGGGACTGGGAGGACTGAAGCTTTCTTT
TRBV18	.	TRBJ2-2	TRBD1	CASSQSPGQGAPNTGELFF	TGTGCCAGCTCACAATCGCCGGGACAGGGGGCGCCGAACACCGGGGAGCTGTTTTTT
TRBV19	.	TRBJ2-3	TRBD1	CASSIVRGRSTDTQYF	TGTGCCAGTAGTATAGTAAGGGGGCGTAGCACAGATACGCAGTATTTT
TRBV30	.	TRBJ2-1	TRBD2	CGGAGGPNEQFF	TGTGGTGGTGCGGGGGGGCCGAATGAGCAGTTCTTC
TRBV5-6	.	TRBJ1-1	TRBD1	CASSFPGQGGTEAFF	TGTGCCAGCAGCTTCCCGGGACAGGGGGGAACTGAAGCTTTCTTT
TRBV11-1	.	TRBJ2-1	.	CASSSGFQFIGGNDEQFF	TGTGCCAGCAGCTCTGGCTTCCAGTTTATCGGAGGGAACGATGAGCAGTTCTTC
TRBV29-1	.	TRBJ2-5	TRBD1	CSVPGTVTETQYF	TGCAGCGTCCCCGGGACAGTTACCGAGACCCAGTACTTC
TRBV19	.	TRBJ1-2	.	CASSIPAAGYGYTF	TGTGCCAGTAGTATACCTGCCGCGGGCTATGGCTACACCTTC
TRBV30	.	TRBJ2-7	TRBD1	CAWSVQPGGEQYF	TGTGCCTGGAGTGTACAGCCAGGGGGCGAGCAGTACTTC
TRBV6-6	.	TRBJ1-1	.	CASSYNDRSEAFF	TGTGCCAGCAGTTACAACGACAGGAGTGAAGCTTTCTTT
TRBV6-1	.	TRBJ2-7	.	CASSGTTARDYEQYF	TGTGCCAGCAGCGGAACGACAGCAAGGGACTACGAGCAGTACTTC
TRBV9	.	TRBJ2-1	.	CASSVGGGGAYNEQFF	TGTGCCAGCAGCGTAGGAGGAGGGGGGGCATACAATGAGCAGTTCTTC
TRBV6-5	.	TRBJ1-2	.	CASSQDLDNYGYTF	TGTGCCAGCAGTCAGGATCTTGATAACTATGGCTACACCTTC
TRBV4-1	.	TRBJ2-7	TRBD2	CASSQDPPSGASREQYF	TGCGCCAGCAGCCAAGATCCCCCCAGCGGGGCCTCGCGCGAGCAGTACTTC
TRBV5-1	.	TRBJ2-2	.	CASHRPGDGGDTGELFF	TGCGCCAGCCACCGGCCCGGGGACGGGGGTGACACCGGGGAGCTGTTTTTT
TRBV6-6	.	TRBJ2-7	TRBD2	CASSYSVGEGYEQYF	TGTGCCAGCAGTTACTCGGTCGGGGAGGGCTACGAGCAGTACTTC
TRBV7-2	.	TRBJ2-5	.	CASTPGVQETQYF	TGTGCCAGCACCCCGGGAGTCCAAGAGACCCAGTACTTC
TRBV5-1	.	TRBJ1-4	TRBD1	CASSFAQGAREKLFF	TGCGCCAGCAGCTTTGCACAGGGGGCGCGAGAAAAACTGTTTTTT
TRBV5-1	.	TRBJ1-6	TRBD1	CASSRGDRANSPLHF	TGCGCCAGCAGCCGAGGGGACAGGGCCAATTCACCCCTCCACTTT
TRBV6-5	.	TRBJ2-5	.	CASNPTRNYQETQYF	TGTGCCAGCAATCCTACACGCAACTATCAAGAGACCCAGTACTTC
TRBV2	.	TRBJ2-5	TRBD2	CASSPGGQETQYF	TGTGCCAGCAGTCCCGGGGGGCAAGAGACCCAGTACTTC
TRBV6-1	.	TRBJ1-2	.	CASIIAGWDYGYTF	TGTGCCAGCATCATCGCAGGGTGGGACTATGGCTACACCTTC
TRBV6-6	.	TRBJ1-4	TRBD1	CASSYSGQNEKLFF	TGTGCCAGCAGTTACTCGGGACAGAATGAAAAACTGTTTTTT
TRBV7-9	.	TRBJ1-4	.	CASSLDGSEKLFF	TGTGCCAGCAGCTTGGACGGGAGTGAAAAACTGTTTTTT
TRBV9	.	TRBJ1-6	.	CASSSWGDSPLHF	TGTGCCAGCAGCTCATGGGGGGATTCACCCCTCCACTTT
TRBV5-5	.	TRBJ1-2	.	CASSLNFGRGNYGYTF	TGTGCCAGCAGCTTGAATTTTGGTCGGGGGAACTATGGCTACACCTTC
TRBV5-1	once	TRBJ1-1	TRBD1	CASSPRDRTNTEAFF	TGCGCCAGCAGCCCCAGGGACAGGACGAACACTGAAGCTTTCTTT
TRBV2	once	TRBJ2-7	.	CASSLDRTSGEQYF	TGTGCCAGCAGCCTGGACAGAACAAGTGGCGAGCAGTACTTC
TRBV6-5	.	TRBJ2-3	.	CASNTRGDTQYF	TGTGCCAGCAATACCCGAGGGGATACGCAGTATTTT